This entry lists 18 T cell receptor beta chains sequenced from one sample in a study of blood T cell repertoires in COVID-19. TCRdb's table, derived via immunoSEQ multiplex PCR, lists solely in-frame clones and lacks some. The sample lists some 460,000 clones; around 90% were seen once. Source material: PBMCs or T cells enriched from blood (not recorded which). Receptors originate from a woman younger than 30 who had recovered from COVID-19.

This clone was seen only a few times. The rearrangement uses TRBV6-5 and TRBJ1-5; D may be TRBD1 (5 bases). The CDR3 covers 13 residues. Trimming stripped 6 bases from V and 3 bases from J, with 9 bases between. Looked up from germline, CDR1 is MNHEY and CDR2 is SVGAGI. The DNA of the CDR3 is TGTGCCAGCAGGACAGCAATCAATCAGCCCCAGCATTTT. Amino acids: CASRTAINQPQHF.

This rearrangement joins TRBV9 to TRBJ2-2, with TRBD2 matching over 11 bases. The V gene end was trimmed by 4 bases and the J gene end by 2 bases; junction bases not matched to a gene: 4. CDR3 length: 16 amino acids. Germline V gene data show CDR1 as SGDLS and CDR2 as YYNGEE. CDR3: CASSPSGGLNTGELFF. The CDR3 DNA sequence: TGTGCCAGCAGCCCTAGCGGGGGGTTAAACACCGGGGAGCTGTTTTTT.

V is TRBV18 and J is TRBJ2-1, with TRBD2 matching over 7 bases. V shed 2 bases and J 9 bases; nucleotides not matched to a gene: 7. Germline lookup yields CDR1 KGHSH and CDR2 LQKENI. This CDR3 has 14 amino acids. Here the CDR3 reads CASSPVRGEVEQFF. The CDR3 region has the DNA TGTGCCAGCTCACCAGTTCGGGGGGAGGTTGAGCAGTTCTTC.

The chain recombines TRBV21-1 with TRBJ2-1; TRBD2 was called by the table and not checked on the DNA. TRBV21-1 is assigned pseudogene status. The CDR3 covers 14 residues. CDR3 bases: TGTGCCAGCAGCAAAGATCCCGGCTACAATGAGCAGTTCTTC. It codes for CASSKDPGYNEQFF.

The chain joins TRBV4-1 to TRBJ1-2, with a tentative D call TRBD1 (5 bases). The CDR3 spans 13 residues. The germline gives CDR1 MGHRA, CDR2 YSYEKL. V was shortened by 1 base and J by 9 bases, with 12 bases between the two germline ends. The CDR3 region is CASSQGQGGSYTF. The CDR3 DNA follows: TGCGCCAGCAGCCAAGGGCAGGGCGGTAGCTACACCTTC.

The genes are TRBV28 and TRBJ2-5; the D gene is possibly TRBD1 (5 bases). With 2 bases removed from V and 4 bases from J, the gap between germline ends came to 17 bases. This CDR3 is 16 amino acids long. CDR1 and CDR2 (germline): MDHEN, SYDVKM. The CDR3 loop reads CASSLGADDWGETQYF. The CDR3 coding sequence is TGTGCCAGCAGTTTAGGGGCGGATGATTGGGGAGAGACCCAGTACTTC.

The chain recombines TRBV7-7 with TRBJ2-5, with TRBD2 identical over 9 bases. The CDR3 covers 16 residues. With 1 base clipped from V and 4 bases from J, the junction kept 7 bases outside the gene matches. Germline V gene data show CDR1 as SSHAT and CDR2 as FNYEAQ (reference sequence). The CDR3 DNA sequence: TGTGCCAGCAGCTTAGGACTCCTAGCGGGGACAGAGACCCAGTACTTC. Translation: CASSLGLLAGTETQYF.

The chain employs TRBV27 and TRBJ2-1; tentative D call: TRBD1 (6 bases). Trimming shortened V by 7 bases and J by 1 base, and 17 bases separated the two germline ends. The CDR3 covers 16 residues. Germline V CDR1 and CDR2: MNHEY, SMNVEV (reference sequence). CDR3 in amino acids: CASTPGEGVSYNEQFF. DNA of the CDR3: TGTGCCAGCACCCCCGGCGAGGGGGTGTCCTACAATGAGCAGTTCTTC.

This chain uses TRBV21-1 with TRBJ1-1; whether TRBD1, the table's D call, matches the DNA was not checked. TRBV21-1 is a known pseudogene. The CDR3 consists of 16 residues. CDR3 nucleotides: TGTGCCATCCCCCTTAGGGGGTGGGACATGAACACTGAAGCTTTCTTT. It translates to CAIPLRGWDMNTEAFF.

The genes are TRBV6-1 and TRBJ1-5; D remains ambiguous. The germline gives CDR1 MNHNS, CDR2 SASEGT. V shed 2 bases and J shed 6 bases, with 17 bases lying between them. CDR3 length equals 16 residues. DNA of the CDR3: TGTGCCAGCAGTGAACCCCGAGACACCACCCCTCAGCCCCAGCATTTT. Translation gives CASSEPRDTTPQPQHF.

The gene calls are TRBV21-1 and TRBJ2-7; the DNA was not used to check the table's D call, TRBD1. TRBV21-1 is designated a pseudogene. The CDR3 runs to 12 residues. For the CDR3, the DNA is TGTGCCAGCCCCGGGACACCTTACGAGCAGTACTTC. Translating it yields CASPGTPYEQYF.

This sequence joins TRBV27 and TRBJ1-2, with D possibly being TRBD1 (5 bases). The CDR3 totals 14 residues. In germline, CDR1 is MNHEY, CDR2 SMNVEV (reference sequence). The V gene lost 5 bases and the J gene lost 2 bases, with 12 bases spanning the gap. CDR3 coding DNA: TGTGCCAGCAGTAATCAGGGAGGAAACTATGGCTACACCTTC. Translated: CASSNQGGNYGYTF.

The chain joins TRBV15 to TRBJ2-5; TRBD1 agrees at 7 bases. The junction had 2 bases not matched to a gene; V was cut back by 0 bases and J by 1 base. This CDR3 comprises 15 residues. Germline assignment: CDR1 LNHNV and CDR2 YYDKDF (reference sequence). CDR3 residues: CATSRDRDSQETQYF. For the CDR3, the DNA is TGTGCCACCAGCAGAGATCGGGACAGCCAAGAGACCCAGTACTTC.

V and J are TRBV9 and TRBJ2-3; perhaps TRBD2 as D (6 bases). Trimming took off 0 bases at V and 2 bases at J, with 13 bases between the two ends. The CDR3 has 16 amino acids. Germline V gene data show CDR1 as SGDLS and CDR2 as YYNGEE. The CDR3 nucleotides read TGTGCCAGCAGCGTAGCGGCTAGCGTGAACACAGATACGCAGTATTTT. This sequence encodes CASSVAASVNTDTQYF. The complete variable domain, with remaining parts taken from reference TRBV9 and TRBJ2-3, reads DSGVTQTPKHLITATGQRVTLRCSPRSGDLSVYWYQQSLDQGLQFLIQYYNGEERAKGNILERFSAQQFPDLHSELNLSSLELGDSALYFCASSVAASVNTDTQYFGPGTRLTVL.

The CDR3 nucleotides read TGTGCCAGTAGCTCCCAAGCGGGGGGCGCGGACACCGGGGAGCTGTTTTTT. Its translation is CASSSQAGGADTGELFF. The chain has TRBV19 and TRBJ2-2, with TRBD2 matching 9 bases. CDR3 length: 17 residues. J lost 3 bases, V lost 6 bases, and 11 bases had no gene match. From germline, CDR1 is LNHDA and CDR2 SQIVND (reference sequence).

The gene calls are TRBV28 and TRBJ1-1; D is perhaps TRBD1 (5 bases). Trimming stripped 7 bases from V and 1 base from J, with 25 bases between. The CDR3 is made up of 18 amino acids. Germline CDR1 reads MDHEN; CDR2 reads SYDVKM. CDR3 residues: CASTNYLFGGGGNTEAFF. The CDR3 nucleotides read TGTGCCAGCACGAACTACCTTTTCGGGGGTGGCGGGAACACTGAAGCTTTCTTT.

The gene calls are TRBV7-9 and TRBJ1-3, with D possibly TRBD1 on 5 matching bases. This CDR3 is built from 14 residues. The germline V and J ends were trimmed by 6 bases and 2 bases, with 11 bases remaining between them. Germline lookup yields CDR1 SEHNR and CDR2 FQNEAQ (reference sequence). The CDR3: CASSRQGTGNTIYF. The CDR3 coding sequence is TGTGCCAGCAGTCGCCAGGGAACTGGAAACACCATATATTTT. Drawing the rest from reference TRBV7-9 and TRBJ1-3, the complete variable domain is DTGVSQNPRHKITKRGQNVTFRCDPISEHNRLYWYRQTLGQGPEFLTYFQNEAQLEKSRLLSDRFSAERPKGSFSTLEIQRTEQGDSAMYLCASSRQGTGNTIYFGEGSWLTVV.

The chain uses TRBV2 and TRBJ2-1; TRBD2 aligns across 11 bases. Losses at the gene ends were 6 bases for V and 5 bases for J; bases not matched to a gene: 6. The CDR3 extends over 15 amino acids. Germline values: CDR1 SNHLY, CDR2 FYNNEI. CDR3 in DNA: TGTGCCAGCAGGTTAACTAGCGGGGGACACAATGAGCAGTTCTTC. It translates to CASRLTSGGHNEQFF.